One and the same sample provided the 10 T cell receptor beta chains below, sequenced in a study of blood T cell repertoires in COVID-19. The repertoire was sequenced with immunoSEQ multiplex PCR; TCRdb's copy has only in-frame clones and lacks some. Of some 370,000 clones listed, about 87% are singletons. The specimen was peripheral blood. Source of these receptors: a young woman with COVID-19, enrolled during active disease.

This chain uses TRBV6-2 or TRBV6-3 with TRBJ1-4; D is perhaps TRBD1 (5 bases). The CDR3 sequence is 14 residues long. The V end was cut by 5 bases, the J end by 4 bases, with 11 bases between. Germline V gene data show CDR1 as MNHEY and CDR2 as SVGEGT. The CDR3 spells CASSQQAYNEKLFF. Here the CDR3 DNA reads TGTGCCAGCAGTCAACAGGCCTATAATGAAAAACTGTTTTTT.

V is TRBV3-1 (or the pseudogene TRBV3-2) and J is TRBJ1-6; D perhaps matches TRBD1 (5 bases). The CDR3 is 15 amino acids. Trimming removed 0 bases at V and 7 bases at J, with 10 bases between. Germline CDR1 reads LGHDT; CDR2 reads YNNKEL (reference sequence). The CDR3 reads CASSQDAGRNSPLHF. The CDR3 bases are TGTGCCAGCAGCCAAGATGCAGGGCGGAATTCACCCCTCCACTTT.

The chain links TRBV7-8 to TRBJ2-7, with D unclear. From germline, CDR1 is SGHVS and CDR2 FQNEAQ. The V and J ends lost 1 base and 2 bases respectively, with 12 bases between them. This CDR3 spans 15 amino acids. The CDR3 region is CASSLGWVATYEQYF. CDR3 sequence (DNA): TGTGCCAGCAGCTTAGGATGGGTAGCAACCTACGAGCAGTACTTC.

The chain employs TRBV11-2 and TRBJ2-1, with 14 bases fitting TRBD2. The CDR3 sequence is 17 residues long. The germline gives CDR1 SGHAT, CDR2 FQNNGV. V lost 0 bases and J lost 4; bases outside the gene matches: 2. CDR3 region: CASSLDRLAGGYNEQFF. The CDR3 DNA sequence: TGTGCCAGCAGCTTAGATCGACTAGCGGGAGGGTACAATGAGCAGTTCTTC.

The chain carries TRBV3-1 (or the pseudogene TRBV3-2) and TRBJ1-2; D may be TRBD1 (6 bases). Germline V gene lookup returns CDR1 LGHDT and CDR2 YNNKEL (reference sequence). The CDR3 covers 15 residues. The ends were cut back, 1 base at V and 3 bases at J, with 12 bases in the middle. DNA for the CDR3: TGTGCCAGCAGCCAAGTGGGGGCTTACGACTATGGCTACACCTTC. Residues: CASSQVGAYDYGYTF.

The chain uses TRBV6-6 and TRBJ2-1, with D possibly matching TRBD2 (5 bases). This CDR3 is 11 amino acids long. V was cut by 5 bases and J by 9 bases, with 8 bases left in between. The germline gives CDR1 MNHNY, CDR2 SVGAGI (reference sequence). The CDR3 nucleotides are TGTGCCAGCAGTAGCGGATCTGAGCAGTTCTTC. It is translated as CASSSGSEQFF.

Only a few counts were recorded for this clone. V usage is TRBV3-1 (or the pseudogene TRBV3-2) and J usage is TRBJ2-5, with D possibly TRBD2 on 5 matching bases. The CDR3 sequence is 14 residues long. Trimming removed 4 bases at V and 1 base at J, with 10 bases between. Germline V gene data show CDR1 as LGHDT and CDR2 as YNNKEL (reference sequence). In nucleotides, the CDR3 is TGTGCCAGCAGCCGAGAGAGGGCCCAAGAGACCCAGTACTTC. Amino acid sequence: CASSRERAQETQYF.

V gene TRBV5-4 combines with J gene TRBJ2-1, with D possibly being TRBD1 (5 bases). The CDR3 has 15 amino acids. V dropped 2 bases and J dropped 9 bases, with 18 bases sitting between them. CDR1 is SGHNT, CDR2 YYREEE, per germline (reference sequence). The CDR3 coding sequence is TGTGCCAGCAGCTTAAGGGGCGGTGGCCGGGCTGAGCAGTTCTTC. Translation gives CASSLRGGGRAEQFF.

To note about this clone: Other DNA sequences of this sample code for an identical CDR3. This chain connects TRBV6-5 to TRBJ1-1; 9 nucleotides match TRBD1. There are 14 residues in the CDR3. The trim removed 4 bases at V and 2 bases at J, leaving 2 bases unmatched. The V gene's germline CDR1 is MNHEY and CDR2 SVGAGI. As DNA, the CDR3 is TGTGCCAGCAGTTTACAGGGGGCCAACACTGAAGCTTTCTTT. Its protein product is CASSLQGANTEAFF.

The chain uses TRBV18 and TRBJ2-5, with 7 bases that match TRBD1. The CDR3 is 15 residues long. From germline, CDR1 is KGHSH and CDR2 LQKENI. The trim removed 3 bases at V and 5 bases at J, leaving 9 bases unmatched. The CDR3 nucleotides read TGTGCCAGCTCACCTCGACAGGGTCGTAGGGAGACCCAGTACTTC. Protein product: CASSPRQGRRETQYF.